A single T cell receptor beta chain is shown here with its context. Its antigen is not known. TCRdb keeps only in-frame clones here, not all; method: immunoSEQ multiplex PCR. The repertoire holds around 28,000 clones, around two thirds seen once, with under 30% in the top ten. The unexposed donors gave CD4+ T cells in 2011-2018, prior to COVID-19. After ten to eleven days of culture, CD4+ T cells were isolated. Testing used SARS-CoV-2 S/N and four cold-coronavirus spikes on unexposed-donor CD4+ T cells, cells permitting. On days 3 and 7, cultures got half fresh IL-2 medium. Per the germline V gene, CDR1 is DFQATT and CDR2 is SNEGSKA (reference sequence). The ends lost 3 bases at V and 5 bases at J; junction bases unmatched: 8. The CDR3 runs to 15 residues. These data belong to a study of CD4 T cells in relation to SARS-CoV-2 and coronaviruses. Across the whole study: TCR beta CDR3s were sequenced after approximately nine-day antigen culture of PBMCs. No peptide or an HIV-1 Nef peptide pool served as negative control.

The chain recombines TRBV20-1 with TRBJ1-1; 11 nucleotides agree with TRBD1. This TCR was recovered from a human donor in good health. The sample comprised CD4+ T cells from PBMCs, cultured in vitro. The CDR3 DNA follows: TGCAGTGCTAGTGGGACAGGGGGGGTGAGGACTGAAGCTTTCTTT. Protein: CSASGTGGVRTEAFF.